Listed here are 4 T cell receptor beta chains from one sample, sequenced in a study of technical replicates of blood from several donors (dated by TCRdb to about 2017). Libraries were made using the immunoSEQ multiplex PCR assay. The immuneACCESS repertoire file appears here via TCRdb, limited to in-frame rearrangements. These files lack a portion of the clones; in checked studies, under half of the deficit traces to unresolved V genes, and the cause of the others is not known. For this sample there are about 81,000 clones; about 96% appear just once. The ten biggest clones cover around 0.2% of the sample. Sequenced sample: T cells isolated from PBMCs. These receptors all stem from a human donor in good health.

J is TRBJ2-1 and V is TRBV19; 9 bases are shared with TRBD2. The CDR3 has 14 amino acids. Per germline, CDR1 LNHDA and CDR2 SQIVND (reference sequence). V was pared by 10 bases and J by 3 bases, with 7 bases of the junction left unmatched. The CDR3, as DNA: TGTGCCACCCAAATAGCGGGAGACTACAATGAGCAGTTCTTC. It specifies CATQIAGDYNEQFF.

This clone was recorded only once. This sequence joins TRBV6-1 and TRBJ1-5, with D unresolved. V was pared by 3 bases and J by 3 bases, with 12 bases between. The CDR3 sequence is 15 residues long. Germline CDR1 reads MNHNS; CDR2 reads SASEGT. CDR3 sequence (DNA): TGTGCCAGCAGTGATATAGCGGACCCCAATCAGCCCCAGCATTTT. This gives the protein CASSDIADPNQPQHF.

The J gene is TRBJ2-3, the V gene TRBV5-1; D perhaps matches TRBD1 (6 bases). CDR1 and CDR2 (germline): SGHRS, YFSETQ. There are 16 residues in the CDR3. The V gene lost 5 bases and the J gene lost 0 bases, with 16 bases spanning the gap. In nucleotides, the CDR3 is TGCGCCAGCAGGCTAGGACAGTCTGCTAGCACAGATACGCAGTATTTT. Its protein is CASRLGQSASTDTQYF.

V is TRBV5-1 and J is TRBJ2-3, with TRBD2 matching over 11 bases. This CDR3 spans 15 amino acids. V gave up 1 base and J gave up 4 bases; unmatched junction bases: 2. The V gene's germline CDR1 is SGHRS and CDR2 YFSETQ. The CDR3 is CASSLTSGRADTQYF. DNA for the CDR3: TGCGCCAGCAGCTTGACTAGCGGGAGAGCAGATACGCAGTATTTT.